The 20 T cell receptor beta chains given below trace back to one sample, sequenced in a study of early T cells in non-severe SARS-CoV-2 infection. TCRdb re-derived calls from the 5' RACE reads in MiXCR, one entry per CDR3 protein. The sample includes approximately 69,000 distinct CDR3 sequences, over 9.5% of them seen just once. The specimen was whole blood. The receptors here all came from an adult who was a healthcare worker with PCR-confirmed SARS-CoV-2 infection or an uninfected control (not recorded which).

This clonotype was found many times. This chain links TRBV10-2 with TRBJ1-1; D perhaps matches TRBD1 (5 bases). The CDR3 has 13 amino acids. Germline V lookup: CDR1 WSHSY, CDR2 SAAADI. The V end lost 7 bases, the J end lost 4 bases, and 13 bases lay between the germline ends. The CDR3 spells CASTRQGGTEAFF. CDR3 bases: TGCGCCAGCACCAGGCAGGGAGGCACTGAAGCTTTCTTT.

The chain employs TRBV7-8 and TRBJ2-2, with a weak D call TRBD2 (5 bases). V was cut by 1 base and J by 4 bases, with 7 bases left in between. Germline lookup yields CDR1 SGHVS and CDR2 FQNEAQ. The CDR3 has 14 residues. CDR3 loop: CASSLVRGTGELFF. CDR3 nucleotide sequence: TGTGCCAGCAGCTTAGTTCGGGGCACCGGGGAGCTGTTTTTT.

J is TRBJ2-7 and V is TRBV29-1, with no clear D. Trimming cost V 4 bases and J 2 bases, with 9 bases left between them. Per the germline V gene, CDR1 is SQVTM and CDR2 is ANQGSEA. There are 12 residues in the CDR3. The CDR3 loop reads CSVVFRPYEQYF. Written as DNA, the CDR3 is TGCAGCGTTGTCTTCAGGCCCTACGAGCAGTACTTC.

This clonotype was seen repeatedly, ten times or more. This rearrangement joins TRBV5-6 to TRBJ1-5; D uncertain. The CDR3 runs 15 residues. Looked up from germline, CDR1 is SGHDT and CDR2 is YYEEEE. V was pared by 0 bases and J by 1 base, with 8 bases between. DNA of the CDR3: TGTGCCAGCAGCTTGGCTGGGCCCAGCAATCAGCCCCAGCATTTT. Translated: CASSLAGPSNQPQHF. The full variable domain, its missing parts supplied by reference TRBV5-6 and TRBJ1-5, is DAGVTQSPTHLIKTRGQQVTLRCSPKSGHDTVSWYQQALGQGPQFIFQYYEEEERQRGNFPDRFSGHQFPNYSSELNVNALLLGDSALYLCASSLAGPSNQPQHFGDGTRLSIL.

This clonotype was observed many times. The gene calls are TRBV11-2 and TRBJ2-5, with 8 bases that match TRBD2. J gave up 9 bases and V 5 bases, and 17 bases lay outside the gene matches. Germline lookup yields CDR1 SGHAT and CDR2 FQNNGV. There are 16 residues in the CDR3. CDR3: CASSGIAGGKGVPQYF. Here the CDR3 DNA reads TGTGCCAGCAGCGGTATTGCGGGGGGCAAAGGAGTTCCCCAGTACTTC.

The chain is built from TRBV4-1 and TRBJ2-5; either TRBD1 or TRBD2 may supply D (5 bases each). The CDR3 extends over 16 amino acids. Trimming took off 1 base at V and 4 bases at J, with 16 bases between the two ends. The germline CDR1 and CDR2 sequences are MGHRA and YSYEKL. In nucleotides, the CDR3 is TGCGCCAGCAGCCAAGTCTCGGGACGCCTGGGAGAGACCCAGTACTTC. Amino acids: CASSQVSGRLGETQYF.

This clonotype came up many times. The rearrangement joins TRBV6-5 to TRBJ1-1; D uncertain. Trimming left V 6 bases short and J 1 base short, with 9 bases between. There are 13 residues in the CDR3. Germline-derived CDR1 and CDR2 are MNHEY and SVGAGI. The CDR3 DNA reads TGTGCCAGCAGACTGGACCCGAACACTGAAGCTTTCTTT. Amino acid sequence: CASRLDPNTEAFF.

This clonotype was recorded a few times. The rearrangement uses TRBV24-1 and TRBJ2-1; 7 bases map to TRBD1. Germline lookup yields CDR1 KGHDR and CDR2 SFDVKD. This CDR3 is 15 amino acids long. V lost 0 bases and J lost 7; bases outside the gene matches: 5. CDR3 sequence (DNA): TGTGCCACCAGTGATTTGGAGGGGGCGAGGAATGAGCAGTTCTTC. As protein: CATSDLEGARNEQFF.

In its sample, this clonotype was seen many times. The chain uses TRBV20-1 and TRBJ2-5, with 7 bases fitting TRBD2. Germline V gives CDR1 DFQATT, CDR2 SNEGSKA (reference sequence). CDR3 length: 17 residues. Losses at the gene ends were 0 bases for V and 0 bases for J; bases not matched to a gene: 10. CDR3 coding DNA: TGCAGTGCTAGAGATGGTAGCGGGTGGGGCAACCAAGAGACCCAGTACTTC. It specifies CSARDGSGWGNQETQYF.

The chain links TRBV6-5 to TRBJ2-7; D remains unclear. The CDR3 totals 13 residues. Germline V gives CDR1 MNHEY, CDR2 SVGAGI. The ends were cut back, 2 bases at V and 2 bases at J, with 7 bases in the middle. CDR3 region: CASSYAAPYEQYF. As DNA, the CDR3 is TGTGCCAGCAGTTACGCGGCCCCCTACGAGCAGTACTTC.

The rearrangement uses TRBV4-1 and TRBJ2-7, with 8 bases fitting TRBD1. Germline lookup yields CDR1 MGHRA and CDR2 YSYEKL. V lost 0 bases, J lost 2 bases, and 9 bases stayed unmatched. The CDR3 has 17 residues. DNA of the CDR3: TGCGCCAGCAGCCAAGAAGGTTTGAGGGACAGGACCTACGAGCAGTACTTC. It encodes CASSQEGLRDRTYEQYF.

This clonotype was observed at least ten times. This sequence joins TRBV7-6 and TRBJ1-6; D may be TRBD1 (5 bases). The CDR3 runs to 16 residues. V lost 0 bases, J lost 8 bases, and 14 bases lay in between. Germline V gene data show CDR1 as SGHVS and CDR2 as FNYEAQ. The CDR3 reads CASSLAPGQADSPLHF. As DNA, the CDR3 is TGTGCCAGCAGCTTAGCGCCAGGGCAAGCGGATTCACCCCTCCACTTT.

This clonotype was picked up many times. This sequence joins TRBV20-1 and TRBJ1-2; 8 positions agree with TRBD1. The CDR3 has 12 residues. V lost 4 bases to trimming and J lost 7 bases; unmatched junction nucleotides: 5. The germline gives CDR1 DFQATT, CDR2 SNEGSKA (reference sequence). The CDR3 loop reads CSANRGMGGYTF. The CDR3, as DNA: TGCAGTGCTAACAGGGGGATGGGTGGCTACACCTTC.

Many counts were recorded for this clonotype. The chain combines TRBV11-1 with TRBJ2-1; D is unclear. V dropped 5 bases and J dropped 11 bases, with 10 bases sitting between them. The CDR3 spans 11 residues. Germline V lookup: CDR1 SGHAT, CDR2 FQDESV (reference sequence). The DNA for the CDR3 is TGTGCCAGCAGCACATCGTTTCAGCAGTTCTTC. Its protein is CASSTSFQQFF.

This clonotype was detected ten times or more. This chain connects TRBV7-3 to TRBJ2-1; 7 nucleotides align to TRBD1. The junction had 10 bases not matched to a gene; V was cut back by 5 bases and J by 6 bases. Germline V gives CDR1 SGHTA, CDR2 FQGTGA. The CDR3 extends over 15 amino acids. The CDR3 is CASSTRQGMGNEQFF. The CDR3 DNA reads as TGTGCCAGCAGCACCCGACAGGGAATGGGCAATGAGCAGTTCTTC.

This clonotype occurred many times. This chain uses TRBV20-1 with TRBJ2-1; D not certain. The CDR3 runs to 13 residues. V shed 5 bases and J shed 0 bases, with 8 bases lying between them. Germline CDR1 is DFQATT and CDR2 is SNEGSKA (reference sequence). The CDR3 bases are TGCAGTGCTGTACCCAACTCCTACAATGAGCAGTTCTTC. It translates to CSAVPNSYNEQFF.

In this sample, this clonotype turned up a few times. The rearrangement links TRBV5-1 to TRBJ2-3, with D unclear. V was shortened by 3 bases and J by 3 bases, with 11 bases between the two germline ends. From germline, CDR1 is SGHRS and CDR2 YFSETQ. This CDR3 spans 14 amino acids. The DNA for the CDR3 is TGCGCCAGCAGCTCCCCGGACGAGACAGATACGCAGTATTTT. This encodes CASSSPDETDTQYF.

The J gene is TRBJ2-3, the V gene TRBV6-2 or TRBV6-3, with TRBD2 identical over 8 bases. The CDR3 is 14 amino acids. V gave up 4 bases and J gave up 5 bases; unmatched junction bases: 5. Germline values: CDR1 MNHEY, CDR2 SVGEGT. CDR3 sequence: CASSSAGDIDTQYF. The CDR3 bases are TGTGCCAGCAGTTCAGCGGGAGATATAGATACGCAGTATTTT.

This clonotype was observed many times. CDR3 protein: CASSVEGDAGKLFF. In DNA, the CDR3 is TGTGCCAGCAGCGTTGAGGGGGATGCAGGAAAACTGTTTTTT. This sequence joins TRBV9 and TRBJ1-4; tentative D call: TRBD1 (6 bases). Germline V gene lookup returns CDR1 SGDLS and CDR2 YYNGEE. The CDR3 loop spans 14 amino acids. The V and J ends lost 2 bases and 10 bases respectively, with 15 bases between them.

This clonotype was counted only a few times. The rearrangement joins TRBV6-6 to TRBJ2-3, with 8 bases matching TRBD2. Unmatched junction bases numbered 6, after V lost 6 bases and J lost 4 bases. This CDR3 spans 14 amino acids. The germline gives CDR1 MNHNY, CDR2 SVGAGI (reference sequence). CDR3 protein: CASRHRGGADTQYF. The CDR3 coding sequence is TGTGCCAGCAGACACCGGGGGGGGGCAGATACGCAGTATTTT.